This TCR beta chain is from a study of identical twins. General study results and limits: It was cross-sectional statistical analysis, not following the same donors, that the conclusions relied on. Among out-of-frame alpha sequences shared by twins, low generation probability occurred in excess. High-abundance cord blood beta clonotypes had fewer insertions; memory repertoires showed none. Models predicted less out-of-frame TCR alpha sharing in monozygotic twins than was found.

As regards this clonotype: Its target is unknown.

The V end lost 3 bases, the J end lost 10 bases, and 7 bases lay between the germline ends. There are 10 residues in the CDR3. CDR1 and CDR2 from the germline V gene are DFQATT and SNEGSKA (reference sequence). TCRdb re-called the 5' RACE reads with MiXCR, one entry per CDR3 protein. In the table there are hundreds of thousands of distinct CDR3 sequences, roughly 12% of which are singletons. The same specimen was also included in a second study, on yellow fever vaccine responses in identical twins.

Sample: PBMCs. This TCR was sampled from a woman in her late teens or twenties in good health. The rearrangement joins TRBV20-1 to TRBJ2-1; no clear D. The CDR3 spells CSARQMEQFF. The CDR3 DNA follows: TGCAGTGCTAGGCAGATGGAGCAGTTCTTC.